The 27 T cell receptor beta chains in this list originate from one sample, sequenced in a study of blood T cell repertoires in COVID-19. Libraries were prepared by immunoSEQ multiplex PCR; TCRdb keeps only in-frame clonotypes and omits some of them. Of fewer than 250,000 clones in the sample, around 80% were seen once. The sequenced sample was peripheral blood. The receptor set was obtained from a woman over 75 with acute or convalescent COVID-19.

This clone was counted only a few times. The CDR3: CASSSPRGAPTDTQYF. The CDR3 DNA reads TGTGCCAGTAGTTCCCCCAGGGGGGCGCCCACAGATACGCAGTATTTT. The genes are TRBV19 and TRBJ2-3; tentative D call: TRBD1 (7 bases). Per germline, CDR1 LNHDA and CDR2 SQIVND (reference sequence). Trimming removed 5 bases at V and 2 bases at J, with 17 bases between. CDR3 length: 16 amino acids.

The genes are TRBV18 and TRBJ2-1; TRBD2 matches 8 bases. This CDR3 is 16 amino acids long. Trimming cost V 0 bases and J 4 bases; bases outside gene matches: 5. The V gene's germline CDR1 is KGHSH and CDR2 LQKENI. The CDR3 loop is CASSPPGSGGYNEQFF. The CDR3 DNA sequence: TGTGCCAGCTCACCACCGGGCAGCGGGGGTTACAATGAGCAGTTCTTC. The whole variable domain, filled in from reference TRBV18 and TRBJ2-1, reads NAGVMQNPRHLVRRRGQEARLRCSPMKGHSHVYWYRQLPEEGLKFMVYLQKENIIDESGMPKERFSAEFPKEGPSILRIQQVVRGDSAAYFCASSPPGSGGYNEQFFGPGTRLTVL.

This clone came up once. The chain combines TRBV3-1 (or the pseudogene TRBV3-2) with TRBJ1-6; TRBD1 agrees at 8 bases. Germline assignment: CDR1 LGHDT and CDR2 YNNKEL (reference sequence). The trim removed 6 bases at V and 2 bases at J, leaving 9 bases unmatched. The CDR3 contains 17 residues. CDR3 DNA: TGTGCCAGCAGGCAGACAGGGGCGCGGACCTATAATTCACCCCTCCACTTT. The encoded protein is CASRQTGARTYNSPLHF.

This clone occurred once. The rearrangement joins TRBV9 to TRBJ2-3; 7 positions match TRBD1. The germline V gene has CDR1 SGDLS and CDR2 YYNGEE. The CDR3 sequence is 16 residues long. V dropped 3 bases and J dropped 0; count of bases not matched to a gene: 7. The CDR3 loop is CASSAYRGSSTDTQYF. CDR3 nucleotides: TGTGCCAGCAGCGCTTACAGGGGATCTAGCACAGATACGCAGTATTTT.

CDR3 in amino acids: CASSLGGPWNTEAFF. The CDR3 DNA follows: TGTGCCAGCAGCTTAGGGGGGCCCTGGAACACTGAAGCTTTCTTT. The rearrangement links TRBV7-8 to TRBJ1-1, with D maybe TRBD1 (6 bases). V was trimmed by 1 base and J by 1 base, leaving 10 bases between them. CDR3 size: 15 residues. Germline V gene lookup returns CDR1 SGHVS and CDR2 FQNEAQ.

CDR3 nucleotides: TGTGCCAGCAGACGGGACAGTCACACTGAAGCTTTCTTT. Translated: CASRRDSHTEAFF. The chain carries TRBV12-3 or TRBV12-4 and TRBJ1-1; 7 bases fit TRBD1. The CDR3 runs 13 residues. With V trimmed by 6 bases and J by 3 bases, 4 bases remained unmatched.

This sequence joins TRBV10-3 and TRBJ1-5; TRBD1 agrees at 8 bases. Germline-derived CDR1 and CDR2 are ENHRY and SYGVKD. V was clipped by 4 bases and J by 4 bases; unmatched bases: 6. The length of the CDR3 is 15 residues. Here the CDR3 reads CAISAGTGDNQPQHF. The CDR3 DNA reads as TGTGCCATCAGTGCCGGGACAGGCGATAATCAGCCCCAGCATTTT.

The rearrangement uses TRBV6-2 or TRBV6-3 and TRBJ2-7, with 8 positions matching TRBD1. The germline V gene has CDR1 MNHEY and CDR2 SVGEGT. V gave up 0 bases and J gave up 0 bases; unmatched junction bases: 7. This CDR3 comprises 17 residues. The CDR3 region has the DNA TGTGCCAGCAGTTACTCGAGACCGGGACAGGTCTCCTACGAGCAGTACTTC. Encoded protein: CASSYSRPGQVSYEQYF.

The chain's CDR3 is CASSLFGDFVVNEQFF. CDR3 nucleotides: TGTGCCAGCAGCTTATTTGGGGACTTCGTAGTCAATGAGCAGTTCTTC. This chain connects TRBV11-2 to TRBJ2-1, with D possibly being TRBD2 (6 bases). The V end was cut by 2 bases, the J end by 6 bases, with 17 bases between. The CDR3 is 16 residues long. The germline V gene encodes CDR1 SGHAT and CDR2 FQNNGV. The whole variable domain, remainder taken from reference TRBV11-2 and TRBJ2-1, is EAGVAQSPRYKIIEKRQSVAFWCNPISGHATLYWYQQILGQGPKLLIQFQNNGVVDDSQLPKDRFSAERLKGVDSTLKIQPAKLEDSAVYLCASSLFGDFVVNEQFFGPGTRLTVL.

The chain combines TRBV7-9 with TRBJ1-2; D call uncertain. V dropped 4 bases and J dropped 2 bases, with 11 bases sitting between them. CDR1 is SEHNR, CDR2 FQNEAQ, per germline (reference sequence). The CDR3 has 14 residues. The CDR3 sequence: CASSSRDTNYGYTF. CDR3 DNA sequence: TGTGCCAGCAGCTCCCGGGATACCAACTATGGCTACACCTTC.

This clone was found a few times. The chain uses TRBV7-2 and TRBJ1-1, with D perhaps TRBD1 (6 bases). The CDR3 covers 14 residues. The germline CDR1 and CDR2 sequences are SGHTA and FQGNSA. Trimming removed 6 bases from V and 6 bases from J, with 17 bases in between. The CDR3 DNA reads TGTGCCAGCAGAGCAAATACAGGGTACCCTGAAGCTTTCTTT. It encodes CASRANTGYPEAFF.

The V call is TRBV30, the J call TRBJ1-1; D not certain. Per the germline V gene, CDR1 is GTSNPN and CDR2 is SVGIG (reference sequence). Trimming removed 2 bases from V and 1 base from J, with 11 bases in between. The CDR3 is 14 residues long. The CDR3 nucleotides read TGTGCCTGGAGTAACCCCTTCAGGAACACTGAAGCTTTCTTT. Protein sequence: CAWSNPFRNTEAFF. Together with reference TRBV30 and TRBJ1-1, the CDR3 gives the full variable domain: SQTIHQWPATLVQPVGSPLSLECTVEGTSNPNLYWYRQAAGRGLQLLFYSVGIGQISSEVPQNLSASRPQDRQFILSSKKLLLSDSGFYLCAWSNPFRNTEAFFGQGTRLTVV.

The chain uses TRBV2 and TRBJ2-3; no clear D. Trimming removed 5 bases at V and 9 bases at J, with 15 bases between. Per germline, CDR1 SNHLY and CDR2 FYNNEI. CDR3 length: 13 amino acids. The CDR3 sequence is CASSTQTESTQYF. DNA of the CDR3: TGTGCCAGCAGTACCCAGACTGAGTCAACGCAGTATTTT.

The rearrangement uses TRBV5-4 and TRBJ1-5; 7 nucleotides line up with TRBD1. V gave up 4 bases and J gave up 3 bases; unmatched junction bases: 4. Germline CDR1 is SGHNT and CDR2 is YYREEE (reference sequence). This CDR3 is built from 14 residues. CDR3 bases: TGTGCCAGCAGCAAGGACAGGAACAATCAGCCCCAGCATTTT. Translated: CASSKDRNNQPQHF.

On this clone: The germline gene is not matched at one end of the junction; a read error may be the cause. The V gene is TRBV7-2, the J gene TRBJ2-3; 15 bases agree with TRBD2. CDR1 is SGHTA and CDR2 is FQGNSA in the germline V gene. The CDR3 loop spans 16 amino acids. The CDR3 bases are TGTGCCAGCAGCCTCGGACTAGCGGGGGGGACAGATGCGCAGTATTTT. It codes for CASSLGLAGGTDAQYF.

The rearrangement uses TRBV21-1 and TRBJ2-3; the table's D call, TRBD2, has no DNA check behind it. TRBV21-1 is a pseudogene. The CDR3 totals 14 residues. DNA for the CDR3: TGTGCCAGCCCATGGTGGAGAGCCACAGATACGCAGTATTTT. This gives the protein CASPWWRATDTQYF.

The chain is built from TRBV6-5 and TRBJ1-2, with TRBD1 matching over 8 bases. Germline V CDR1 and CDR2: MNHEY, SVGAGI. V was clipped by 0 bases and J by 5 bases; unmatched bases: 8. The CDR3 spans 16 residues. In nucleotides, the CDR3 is TGTGCCAGCAGTTACTCGAGAGGGACAGGAATTTATGGCTACACCTTC. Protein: CASSYSRGTGIYGYTF.

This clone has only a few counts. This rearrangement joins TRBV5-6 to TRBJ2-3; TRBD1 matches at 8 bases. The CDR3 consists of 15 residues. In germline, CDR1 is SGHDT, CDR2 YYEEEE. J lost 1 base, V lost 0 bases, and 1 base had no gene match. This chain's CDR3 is CASSLVGQGTDTQYF. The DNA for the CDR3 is TGTGCCAGCAGCTTGGTGGGACAGGGCACAGATACGCAGTATTTT.

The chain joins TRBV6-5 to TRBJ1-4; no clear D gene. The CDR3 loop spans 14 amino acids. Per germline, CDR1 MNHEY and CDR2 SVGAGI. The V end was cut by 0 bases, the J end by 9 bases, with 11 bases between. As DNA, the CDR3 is TGTGCCAGCAGTTACTCGTCGGGGTTTAAAAAACTGTTTTTT. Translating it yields CASSYSSGFKKLFF.

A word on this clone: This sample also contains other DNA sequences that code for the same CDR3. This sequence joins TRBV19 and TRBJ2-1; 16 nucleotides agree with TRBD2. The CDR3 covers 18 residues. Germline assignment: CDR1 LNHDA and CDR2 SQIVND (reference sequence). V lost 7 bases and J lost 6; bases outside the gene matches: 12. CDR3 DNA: TGTGCCAGTACCCTGTCGGGACTAGCGGGAGGGCGGGGCAATGAGCAGTTCTTC. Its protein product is CASTLSGLAGGRGNEQFF.

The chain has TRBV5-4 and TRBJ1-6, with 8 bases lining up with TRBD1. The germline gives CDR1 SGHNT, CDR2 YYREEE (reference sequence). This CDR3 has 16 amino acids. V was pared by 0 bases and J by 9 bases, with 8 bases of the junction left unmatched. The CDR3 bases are TGTGCCAGCAGCTTGGCCCGGGACAGGAATGCTTCACCCCTCCACTTT. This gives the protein CASSLARDRNASPLHF.

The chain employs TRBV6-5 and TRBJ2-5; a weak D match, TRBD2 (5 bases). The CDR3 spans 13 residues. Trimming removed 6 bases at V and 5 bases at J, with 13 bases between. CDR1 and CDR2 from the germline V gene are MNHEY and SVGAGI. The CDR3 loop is CASSPSGRETQYF. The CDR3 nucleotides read TGTGCCAGCAGCCCCAGCGGAAGGGAGACCCAGTACTTC.

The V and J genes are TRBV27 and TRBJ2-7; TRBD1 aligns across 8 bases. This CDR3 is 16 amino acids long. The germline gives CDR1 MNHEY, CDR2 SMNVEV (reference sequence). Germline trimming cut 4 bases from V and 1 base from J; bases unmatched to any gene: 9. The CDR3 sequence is CASSSSRDRISYEQYF. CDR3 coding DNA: TGTGCCAGCAGTTCGTCCCGGGACAGGATATCCTACGAGCAGTACTTC.

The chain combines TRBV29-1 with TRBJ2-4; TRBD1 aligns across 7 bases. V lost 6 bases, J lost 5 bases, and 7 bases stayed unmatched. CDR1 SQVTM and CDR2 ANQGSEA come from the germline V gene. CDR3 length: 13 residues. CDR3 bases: TGCAGCGTCCTAAAGGGGACAGAAAACATTCAGTACTTC. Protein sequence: CSVLKGTENIQYF.

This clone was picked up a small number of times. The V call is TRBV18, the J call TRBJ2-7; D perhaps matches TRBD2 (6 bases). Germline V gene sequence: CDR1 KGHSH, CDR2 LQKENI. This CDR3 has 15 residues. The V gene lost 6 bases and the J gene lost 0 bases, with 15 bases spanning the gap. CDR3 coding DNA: TGTGCCAGCTCCAATGAGGCGGGACTCTCCTACGAGCAGTACTTC. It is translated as CASSNEAGLSYEQYF.

The CDR3 DNA reads TGTGCCATCAGTGAGGTTCCACCCTCAATAGGCAGGGTTGGCACTGAAGCTTTCTTT. It translates to CAISEVPPSIGRVGTEAFF. This chain links TRBV10-3 with TRBJ1-1, with a possible D match to TRBD1 (5 bases). Trimming left V 2 bases short and J 4 bases short, with 26 bases between. The CDR3 extends over 19 amino acids. Germline loops: CDR1 ENHRY, CDR2 SYGVKD.

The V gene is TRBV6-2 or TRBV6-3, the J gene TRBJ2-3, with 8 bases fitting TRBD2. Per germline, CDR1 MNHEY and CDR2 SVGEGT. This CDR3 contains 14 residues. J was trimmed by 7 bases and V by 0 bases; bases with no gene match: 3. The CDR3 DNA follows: TGTGCCAGCAGTTACTCCGGGACTAGGTATACGCAGTATTTT. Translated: CASSYSGTRYTQYF.